This T cell receptor beta chain is drawn from a study of T cells in Graves' hyperthyroidism and ophthalmopathy. Study-wide background: Sampling of peripheral blood happened at initial diagnosis, prior to any treatment.

A roughly 10 ml volume of fresh peripheral blood provided the PBMCs. A remark on this clonotype: A much larger clone is a single base away; this may be a read error.

Amplification yielded TCR beta CDR3 regions, with RNA transcripts as the source. When the TCR CDR3 underwent first-round RT-PCR, the HTBI primer set was used. TCRdb re-derived calls from the multiplex PCR reads in MiXCR, one entry per CDR3 protein. The sample shows over 700,000 distinct CDR3 sequences, over 15% of them seen only once. The clonotype comes from a woman in her forties or fifties with Graves' hyperthyroidism that later progressed to Graves' ophthalmopathy. The material sequenced was blood.

The CDR3 bases are TGTGCCAGCAGTAAAAGGACCGGGTCCACAGATACGCAGCATTTT. Its translation is CASSKRTGSTDTQHF. The chain combines TRBV6-2 or TRBV6-3 with TRBJ2-3; no clear D. The J call may be faulty, since TRBJ1-5 better matches the DNA end. The CDR3 contains 15 residues. The germline CDR1 and CDR2 sequences are MNHEY and SVGEGT.